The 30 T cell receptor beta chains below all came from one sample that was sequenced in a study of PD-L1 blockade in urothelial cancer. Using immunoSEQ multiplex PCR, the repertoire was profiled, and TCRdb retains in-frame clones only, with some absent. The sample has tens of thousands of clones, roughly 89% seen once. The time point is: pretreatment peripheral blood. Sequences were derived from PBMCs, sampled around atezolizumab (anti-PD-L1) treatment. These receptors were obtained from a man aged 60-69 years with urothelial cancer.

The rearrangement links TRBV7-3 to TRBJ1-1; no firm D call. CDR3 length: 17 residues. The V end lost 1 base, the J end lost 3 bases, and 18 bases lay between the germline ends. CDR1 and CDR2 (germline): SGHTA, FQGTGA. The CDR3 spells CASSLIPSAGKDTEAFF. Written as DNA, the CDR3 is TGTGCCAGCAGCTTAATTCCCTCCGCCGGGAAAGACACTGAAGCTTTCTTT.

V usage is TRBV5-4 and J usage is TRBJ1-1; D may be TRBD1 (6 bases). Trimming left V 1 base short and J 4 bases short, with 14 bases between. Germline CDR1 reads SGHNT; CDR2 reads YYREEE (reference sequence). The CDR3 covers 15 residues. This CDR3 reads CASSLRGAMGTEAFF. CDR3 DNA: TGTGCCAGCAGCTTGCGGGGGGCCATGGGCACTGAAGCTTTCTTT.

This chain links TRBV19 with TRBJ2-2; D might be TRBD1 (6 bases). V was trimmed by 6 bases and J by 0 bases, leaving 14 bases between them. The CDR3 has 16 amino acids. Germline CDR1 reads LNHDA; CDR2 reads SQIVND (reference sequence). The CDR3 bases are TGTGCCAGTAGCGCCTTCGGGACAACGAACACCGGGGAGCTGTTTTTT. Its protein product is CASSAFGTTNTGELFF. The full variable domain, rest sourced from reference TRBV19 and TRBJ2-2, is DGGITQSPKYLFRKEGQNVTLSCEQNLNHDAMYWYRQDPGQGLRLIYYSQIVNDFQKGDIAEGYSVSREKKESFPLTVTSAQKNPTAFYLCASSAFGTTNTGELFFGEGSRLTVL.

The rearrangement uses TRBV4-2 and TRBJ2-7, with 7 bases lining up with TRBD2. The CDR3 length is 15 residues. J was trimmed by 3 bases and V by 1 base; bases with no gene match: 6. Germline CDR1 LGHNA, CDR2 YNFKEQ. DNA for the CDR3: TGTGCCAGCAGCCAAGCGGCCGGGGAGGGCTACGAGCAGTACTTC. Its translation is CASSQAAGEGYEQYF.

CDR3 DNA: TGCGCCAGCAGCTTGGGACCTAGCCTTGAAGATACGCAGTATTTT. It specifies CASSLGPSLEDTQYF. The chain is built from TRBV5-1 and TRBJ2-3; weak D call: TRBD2 (5 bases). This CDR3 is 15 amino acids long. Between the trimmed V and J ends, which lost 0 bases and 5 bases, there was a span of 13 bases. Per germline, CDR1 SGHRS and CDR2 YFSETQ.

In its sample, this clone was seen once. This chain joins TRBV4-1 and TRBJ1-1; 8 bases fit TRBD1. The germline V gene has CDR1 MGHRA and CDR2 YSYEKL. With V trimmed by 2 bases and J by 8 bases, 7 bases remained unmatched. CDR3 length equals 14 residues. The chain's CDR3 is CASSQTGQGSEAFF. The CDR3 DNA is TGCGCCAGCAGCCAAACTGGACAGGGCTCCGAAGCTTTCTTT.

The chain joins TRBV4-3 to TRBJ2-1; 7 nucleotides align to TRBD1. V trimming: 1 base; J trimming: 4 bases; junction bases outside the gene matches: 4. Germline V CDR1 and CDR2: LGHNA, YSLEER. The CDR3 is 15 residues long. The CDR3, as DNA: TGCGCCAGCAGCCAAGGAGGACAGGCATACAATGAGCAGTTCTTC. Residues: CASSQGGQAYNEQFF.

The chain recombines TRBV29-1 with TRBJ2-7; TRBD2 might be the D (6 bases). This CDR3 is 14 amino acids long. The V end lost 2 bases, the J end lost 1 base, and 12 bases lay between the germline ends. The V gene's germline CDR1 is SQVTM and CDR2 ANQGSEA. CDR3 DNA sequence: TGCAGCGTTGAAAGAGAGGGGACTTCCTACGAGCAGTACTTC. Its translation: CSVEREGTSYEQYF.

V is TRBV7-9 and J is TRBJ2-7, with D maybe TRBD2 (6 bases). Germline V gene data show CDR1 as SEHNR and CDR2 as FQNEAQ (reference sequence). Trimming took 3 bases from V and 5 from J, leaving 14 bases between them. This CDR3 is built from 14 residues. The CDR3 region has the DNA TGTGCCAGCAGCTTCGGGGGAGTGCGCGACGAGCAGTACTTC. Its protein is CASSFGGVRDEQYF.

The CDR3 DNA is TGTGCCAGCCGACGGGACTCTTACAATGAGCAGTTCTTC. Protein sequence: CASRRDSYNEQFF. V usage is TRBV6-5 and J usage is TRBJ2-1; TRBD2 is a possible D gene (6 bases). The germline V gene has CDR1 MNHEY and CDR2 SVGAGI. This CDR3 has 13 amino acids. Deletions cut 8 bases from V and 4 bases from J, with 12 bases between.

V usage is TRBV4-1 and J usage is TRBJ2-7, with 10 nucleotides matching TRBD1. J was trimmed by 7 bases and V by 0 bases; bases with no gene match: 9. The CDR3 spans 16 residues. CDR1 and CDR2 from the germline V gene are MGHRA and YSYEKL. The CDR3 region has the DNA TGCGCCAGCAGCCAAGATGTAAGACAGGGGGCGCGGGAGCAGTACTTC. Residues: CASSQDVRQGAREQYF.

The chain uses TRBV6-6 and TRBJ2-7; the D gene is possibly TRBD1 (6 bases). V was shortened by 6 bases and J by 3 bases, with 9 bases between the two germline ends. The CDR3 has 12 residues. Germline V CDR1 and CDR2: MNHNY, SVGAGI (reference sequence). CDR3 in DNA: TGTGCCAGCAGGCCAGGGGACTACGAGCAGTACTTC. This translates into CASRPGDYEQYF.

The CDR3 protein is CSVMEDRGEKLFF. CDR3 sequence (DNA): TGCAGCGTCATGGAGGATCGTGGCGAAAAACTGTTTTTT. J is TRBJ1-4 and V is TRBV29-1, with no clear D. Trimming took off 6 bases at V and 8 bases at J, with 16 bases between the two ends. CDR3 size: 13 residues. The germline V gene has CDR1 SQVTM and CDR2 ANQGSEA.

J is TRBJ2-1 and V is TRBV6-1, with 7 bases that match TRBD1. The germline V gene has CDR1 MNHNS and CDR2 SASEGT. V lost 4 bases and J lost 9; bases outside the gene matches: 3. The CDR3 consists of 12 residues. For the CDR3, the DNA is TGTGCCAGCAGTGGACAGGGCGGTGAGCAGTTCTTC. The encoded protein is CASSGQGGEQFF.

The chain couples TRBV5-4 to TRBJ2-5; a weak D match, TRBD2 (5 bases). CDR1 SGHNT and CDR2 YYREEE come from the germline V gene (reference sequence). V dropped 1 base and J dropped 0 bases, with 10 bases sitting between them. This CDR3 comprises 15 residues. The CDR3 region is CASSLPGLNQETQYF. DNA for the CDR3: TGTGCCAGCAGCTTGCCCGGACTGAACCAAGAGACCCAGTACTTC.

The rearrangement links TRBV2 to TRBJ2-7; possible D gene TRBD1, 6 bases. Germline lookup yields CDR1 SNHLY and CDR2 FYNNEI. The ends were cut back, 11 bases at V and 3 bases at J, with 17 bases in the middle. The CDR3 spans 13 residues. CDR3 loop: CARAPDSYYEQYF. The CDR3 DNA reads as TGTGCCCGCGCCCCGGACAGTTACTACGAGCAGTACTTC.

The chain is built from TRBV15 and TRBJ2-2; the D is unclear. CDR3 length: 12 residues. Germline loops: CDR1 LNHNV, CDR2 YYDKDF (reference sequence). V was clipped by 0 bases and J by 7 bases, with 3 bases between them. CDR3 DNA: TGTGCCACCAGCAGAGACTTCGGGGAGCTGTTTTTT. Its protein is CATSRDFGELFF.

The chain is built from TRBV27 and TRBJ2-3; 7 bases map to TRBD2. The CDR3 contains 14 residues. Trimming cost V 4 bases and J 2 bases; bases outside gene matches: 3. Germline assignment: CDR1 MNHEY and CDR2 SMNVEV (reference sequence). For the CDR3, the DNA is TGTGCCAGCAGTTCGGGACTATCCACAGATACGCAGTATTTT. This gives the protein CASSSGLSTDTQYF.

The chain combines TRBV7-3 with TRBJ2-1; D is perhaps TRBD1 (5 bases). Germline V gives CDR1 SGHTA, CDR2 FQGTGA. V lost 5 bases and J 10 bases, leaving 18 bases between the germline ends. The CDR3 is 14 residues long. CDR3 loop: CASSRTGPTGEQFF. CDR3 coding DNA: TGTGCCAGCAGCAGAACAGGCCCCACTGGCGAGCAGTTCTTC.

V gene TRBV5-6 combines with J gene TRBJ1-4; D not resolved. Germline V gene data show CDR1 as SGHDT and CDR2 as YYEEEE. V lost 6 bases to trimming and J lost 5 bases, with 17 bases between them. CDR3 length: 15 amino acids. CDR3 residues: CASMLKKSINEKLFF. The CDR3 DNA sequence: TGTGCCAGCATGTTGAAAAAAAGCATCAATGAAAAACTGTTTTTT.

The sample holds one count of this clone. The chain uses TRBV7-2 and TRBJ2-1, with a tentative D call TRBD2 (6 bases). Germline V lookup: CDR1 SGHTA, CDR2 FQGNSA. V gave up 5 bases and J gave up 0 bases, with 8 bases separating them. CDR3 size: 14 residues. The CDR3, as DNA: TGTGCCAGCAGCATGGGAGGCTCCTACAATGAGCAGTTCTTC. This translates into CASSMGGSYNEQFF.

Here the CDR3 DNA reads TGTGCCAGCAGCGAGGGACAGGGGCAGGAGACCCAGTACTTC. Residues: CASSEGQGQETQYF. This rearrangement joins TRBV5-4 to TRBJ2-5; 10 nucleotides align to TRBD1. Germline CDR1 and CDR2: SGHNT and YYREEE (reference sequence). The V and J ends lost 4 bases and 5 bases, in that order; junction bases with no gene match: 5. This CDR3 is built from 14 residues.

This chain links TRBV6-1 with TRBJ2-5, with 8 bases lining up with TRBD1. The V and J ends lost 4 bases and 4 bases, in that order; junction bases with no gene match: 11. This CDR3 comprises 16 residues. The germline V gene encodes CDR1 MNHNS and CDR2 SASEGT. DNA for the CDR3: TGTGCCAGCAGTGCCACCAGCGCCCAGGGGGCAGAGACCCAGTACTTC. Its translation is CASSATSAQGAETQYF.

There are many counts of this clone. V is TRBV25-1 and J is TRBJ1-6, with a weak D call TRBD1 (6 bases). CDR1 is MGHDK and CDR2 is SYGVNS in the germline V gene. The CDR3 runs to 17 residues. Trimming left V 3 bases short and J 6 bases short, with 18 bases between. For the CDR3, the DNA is TGTGCCAGCAGTGACTCTACCCATCGGACAGTTAATTCACCCCTCCACTTT. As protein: CASSDSTHRTVNSPLHF.

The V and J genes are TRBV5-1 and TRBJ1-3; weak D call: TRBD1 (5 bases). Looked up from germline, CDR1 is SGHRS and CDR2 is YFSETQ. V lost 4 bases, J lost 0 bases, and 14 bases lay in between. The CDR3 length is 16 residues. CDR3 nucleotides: TGCGCCAGCAGCCTGGGCCGACAGATCTCTGGAAACACCATATATTTT. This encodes CASSLGRQISGNTIYF.

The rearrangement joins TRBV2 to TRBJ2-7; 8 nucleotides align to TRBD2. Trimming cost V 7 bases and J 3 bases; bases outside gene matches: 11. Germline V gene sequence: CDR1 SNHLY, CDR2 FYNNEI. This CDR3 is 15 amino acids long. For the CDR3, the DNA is TGTGCCAGCATCCAGGGCCGCGGGGGGAACTACGAGCAGTACTTC. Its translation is CASIQGRGGNYEQYF.

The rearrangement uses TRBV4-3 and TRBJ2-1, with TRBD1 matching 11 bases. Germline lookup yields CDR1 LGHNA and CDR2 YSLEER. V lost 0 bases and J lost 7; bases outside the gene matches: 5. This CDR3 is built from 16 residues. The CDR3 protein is CASSQEPGQGGNEQFF. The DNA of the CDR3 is TGCGCCAGCAGCCAAGAGCCGGGACAGGGGGGAAATGAGCAGTTCTTC.

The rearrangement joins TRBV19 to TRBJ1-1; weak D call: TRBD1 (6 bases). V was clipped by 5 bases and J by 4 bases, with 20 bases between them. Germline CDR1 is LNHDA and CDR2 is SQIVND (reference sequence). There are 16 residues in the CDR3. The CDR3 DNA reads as TGTGCCAGTAGTTGGGGGGGCGCCAACACTTTCACTGAAGCTTTCTTT. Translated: CASSWGGANTFTEAFF.

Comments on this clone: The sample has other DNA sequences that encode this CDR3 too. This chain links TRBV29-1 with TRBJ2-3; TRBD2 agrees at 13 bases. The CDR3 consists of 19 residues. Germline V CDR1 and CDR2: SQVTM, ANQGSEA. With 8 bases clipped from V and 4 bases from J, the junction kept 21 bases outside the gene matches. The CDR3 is CSITSGRAAGVFGADTQYF. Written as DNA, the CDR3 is TGCAGCATAACTAGCGGGAGGGCCGCTGGGGTTTTCGGGGCAGATACGCAGTATTTT.

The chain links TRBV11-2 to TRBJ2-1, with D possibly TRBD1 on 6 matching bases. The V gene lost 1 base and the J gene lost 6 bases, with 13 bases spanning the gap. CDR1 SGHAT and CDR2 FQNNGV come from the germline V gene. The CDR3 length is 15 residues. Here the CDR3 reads CASSLGPGQINEQFF. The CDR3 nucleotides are TGTGCCAGCAGCTTAGGTCCAGGACAGATCAATGAGCAGTTCTTC.